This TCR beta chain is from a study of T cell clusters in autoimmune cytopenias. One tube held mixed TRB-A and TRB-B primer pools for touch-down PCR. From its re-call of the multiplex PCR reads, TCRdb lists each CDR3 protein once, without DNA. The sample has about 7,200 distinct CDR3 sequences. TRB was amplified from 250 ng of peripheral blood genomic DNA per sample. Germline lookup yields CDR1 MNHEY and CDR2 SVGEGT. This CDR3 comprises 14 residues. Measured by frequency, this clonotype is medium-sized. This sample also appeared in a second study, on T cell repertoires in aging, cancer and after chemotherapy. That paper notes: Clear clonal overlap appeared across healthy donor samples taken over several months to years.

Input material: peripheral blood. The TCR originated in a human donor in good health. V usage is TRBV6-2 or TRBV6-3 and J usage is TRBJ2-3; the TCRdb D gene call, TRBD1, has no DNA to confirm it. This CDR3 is CASAGQASTDTQYF.